This passage covers 3 T cell receptor beta chains from one sample sequenced in a study of CXCR3-negative and CXCR3-positive naive CD8 T cells. Each TRB cDNA library was prepared by 5' RACE (with UMI labels). No DNA is given; TCRdb re-called the 5' RACE reads and lists each CDR3 protein once. Its clone listing holds some 56,000 distinct CDR3 sequences. The sample was memory CD8+ T cells from blood. The source is a human donor in good health. Some clones in this sample may be carry-over from other donors' samples.

This clonotype is medium-sized by frequency. This chain's CDR3 is CASSELQGGSDTQYF. The rearrangement links TRBV6-2 or TRBV6-3 to TRBJ2-3; the TCRdb D gene call, TRBD1, has no DNA to confirm it. The germline gives CDR1 MNHEY, CDR2 SVGEGT. The CDR3 runs to 15 residues.

J is TRBJ2-1 and V is TRBV18. Per the germline V gene, CDR1 is KGHSH and CDR2 is LQKENI. CDR3 length equals 13 residues. This chain's CDR3 is CASSPPASNEQFF.

This chain joins TRBV20-1 and TRBJ2-7; TCRdb names TRBD1, which stays unverified in the absence of DNA. Germline loops: CDR1 DFQATT, CDR2 SNEGSKA (reference sequence). The CDR3 is made up of 15 amino acids. The CDR3 sequence: CSADPMRGDSYEQYF.